This TCR beta chain derives from a study of vaccination effects on CD4 cells after COVID-19. As concerns this clone: Its antigen is unknown.

Isolation of CD4+ T cells took place after less than twelve days of culture. Data came from immunoSEQ multiplex PCR; TCRdb stores just in-frame clones and leaves some out. This sample has 35,000 to 40,000 clones; 82% occur once, and the top ten carry just under 3%. Here the sequenced sample was CD4+ T cells from PBMCs cultured without peptide, taken before COVID-19 vaccination. The TCR was taken from a human donor who received a COVID-19 vaccine.

CDR3 loop: CASSEYKGGDTQYF. The CDR3 bases are TGTGCCAGCAGTGAATATAAGGGGGGAGATACGCAGTATTTT. The chain employs TRBV25-1 and TRBJ2-3; either TRBD1 or TRBD2 may supply D (6 bases each). Trimming shortened V by 0 bases and J by 5 bases, and 9 bases separated the two germline ends. Germline V gene sequence: CDR1 MGHDK, CDR2 SYGVNS. The CDR3 runs to 14 residues.